This TCR beta chain stems from a study of patients and donors after allogeneic stem cell transplantation. Many counts were recorded for this clonotype. TCRdb re-called the RT-PCR reads through MiXCR, storing one row per CDR3 protein. This table holds some 960,000 distinct CDR3 sequences, more than 15% found once. This sequence originates from a human donor who was either an allogeneic HSCT recipient or a stem cell or donor lymphocyte infusion donor (not recorded which). It is not recorded whose cells these are; they may come from a transplant donor. Sequencing input: blood, either unsorted or a sorted T cell fraction (not recorded which).

CDR3 DNA sequence: TGCGCCACCGGGACAGGGGGAGGAGAGACCCAGTACTTC. Translated: CATGTGGGETQYF. This chain links TRBV5-1 with TRBJ2-5; 11 bases line up with TRBD1. With V trimmed by 9 bases and J by 4 bases, 5 bases remained unmatched. CDR1 and CDR2 (germline): SGHRS, YFSETQ. The CDR3 runs 13 residues.